Included here is one T cell receptor beta chain sequence, with context. This sample is part of a study of OX40 agonist ivuxolimab in advanced cancers. Germline V gene sequence: CDR1 MGHRA, CDR2 YSYEKL. V was trimmed by 1 base and J by 1 base, leaving 19 bases between them. The CDR3 sequence is 18 residues long. Method: immunoSEQ multiplex PCR; TCRdb's copy keeps in-frame clones and lacks some. Of around 56,000 clones listed, 65% to 90% were seen once; the top ten hold under 4%. This sequence was found in an adult with an advanced solid tumor such as melanoma, head and neck, liver or kidney cancer. The source was CD4+ or CD8+ T cells sorted from blood, collected in a trial of the OX40 agonist ivuxolimab. The V gene is TRBV4-1, the J gene TRBJ1-1; D not resolved. The CDR3 DNA follows: TGCGCCAGCAGCCAAGGTTTTTTAGGCAGGCGGGCGAACACTGAAGCTTTCTTT. Translated, it gives CASSQGFLGRRANTEAFF.